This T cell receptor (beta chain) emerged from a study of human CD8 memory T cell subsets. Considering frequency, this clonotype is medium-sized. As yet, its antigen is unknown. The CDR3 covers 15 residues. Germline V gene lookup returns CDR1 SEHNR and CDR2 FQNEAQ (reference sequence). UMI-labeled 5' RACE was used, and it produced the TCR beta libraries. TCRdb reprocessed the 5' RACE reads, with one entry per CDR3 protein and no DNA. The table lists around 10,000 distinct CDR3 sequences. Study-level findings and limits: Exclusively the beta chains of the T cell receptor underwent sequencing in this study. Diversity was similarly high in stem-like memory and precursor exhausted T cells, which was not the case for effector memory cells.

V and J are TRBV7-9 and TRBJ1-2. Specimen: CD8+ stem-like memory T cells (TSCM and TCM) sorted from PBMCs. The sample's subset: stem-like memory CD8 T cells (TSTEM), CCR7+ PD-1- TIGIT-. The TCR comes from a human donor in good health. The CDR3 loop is CASSPTLKGLYGYTF.